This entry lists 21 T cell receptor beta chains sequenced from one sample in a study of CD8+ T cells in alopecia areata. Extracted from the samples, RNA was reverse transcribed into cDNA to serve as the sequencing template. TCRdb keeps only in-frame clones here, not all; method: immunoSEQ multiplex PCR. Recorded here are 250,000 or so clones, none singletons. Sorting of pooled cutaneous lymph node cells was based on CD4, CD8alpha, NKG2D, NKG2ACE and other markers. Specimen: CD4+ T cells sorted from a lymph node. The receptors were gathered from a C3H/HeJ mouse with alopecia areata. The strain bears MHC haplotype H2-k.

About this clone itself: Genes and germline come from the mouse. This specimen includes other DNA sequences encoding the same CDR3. The CDR3 reads CTCSARDRNTGQLYF. CDR3 bases read: TGCACCTGCAGTGCAAGGGACAGAAACACCGGG. V and J are TRBV1 and TRBJ2-2; 7 bases map to TRBD1. The read finishes 4 residues shy of the CDR3 end, and the germline J gene is used to complete it. V was pared by 2 bases and J by 1 base, with 1 base of the junction left unmatched. Germline CDR1 and CDR2: NSQYPW and LRSPGD (reference sequence). CDR3 length: 15 amino acids.

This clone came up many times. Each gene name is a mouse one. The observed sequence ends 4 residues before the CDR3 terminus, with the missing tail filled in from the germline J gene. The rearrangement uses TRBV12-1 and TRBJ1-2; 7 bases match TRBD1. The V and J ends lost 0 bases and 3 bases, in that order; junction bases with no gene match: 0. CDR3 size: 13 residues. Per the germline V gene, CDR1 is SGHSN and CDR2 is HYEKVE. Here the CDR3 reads CASSLQGDSDYTF. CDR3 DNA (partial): TGTGCCAGCTCTCTCCAGGGGGACTCC.

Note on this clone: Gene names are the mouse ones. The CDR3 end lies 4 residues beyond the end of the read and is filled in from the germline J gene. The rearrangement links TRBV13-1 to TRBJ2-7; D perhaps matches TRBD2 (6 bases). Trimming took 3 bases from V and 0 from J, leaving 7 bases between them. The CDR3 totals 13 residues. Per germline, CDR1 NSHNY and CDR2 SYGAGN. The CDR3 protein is CASSVGVSYEQYF. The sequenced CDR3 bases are TGTGCCAGCAGTGTGGGGGTCTCCTAT.

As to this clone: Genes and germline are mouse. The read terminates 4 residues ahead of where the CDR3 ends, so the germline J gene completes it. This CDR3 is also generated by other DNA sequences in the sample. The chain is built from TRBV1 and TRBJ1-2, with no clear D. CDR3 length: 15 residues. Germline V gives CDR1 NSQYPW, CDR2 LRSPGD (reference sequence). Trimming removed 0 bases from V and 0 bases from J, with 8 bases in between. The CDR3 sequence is CTCSADVSANSDYTF. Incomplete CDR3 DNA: TGCACCTGCAGTGCAGATGTCAGTGCAAACTCC.

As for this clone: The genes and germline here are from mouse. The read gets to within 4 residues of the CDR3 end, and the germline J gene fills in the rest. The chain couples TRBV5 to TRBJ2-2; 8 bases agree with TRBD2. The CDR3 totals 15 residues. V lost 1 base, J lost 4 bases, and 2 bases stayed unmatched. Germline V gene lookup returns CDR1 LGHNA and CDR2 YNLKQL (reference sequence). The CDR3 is CASSQAWGATGQLYF. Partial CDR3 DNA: TGTGCCAGCAGCCAAGCCTGGGGGGCCACCGGG.

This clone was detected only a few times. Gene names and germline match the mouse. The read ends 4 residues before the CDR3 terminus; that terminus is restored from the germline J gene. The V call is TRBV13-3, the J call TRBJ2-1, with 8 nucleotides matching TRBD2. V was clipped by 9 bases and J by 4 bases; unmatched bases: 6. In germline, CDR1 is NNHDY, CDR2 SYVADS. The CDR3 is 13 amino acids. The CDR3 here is CATRLGSYAEQFF. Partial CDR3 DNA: TGTGCCACTCGACTGGGGAGTTATGCT.

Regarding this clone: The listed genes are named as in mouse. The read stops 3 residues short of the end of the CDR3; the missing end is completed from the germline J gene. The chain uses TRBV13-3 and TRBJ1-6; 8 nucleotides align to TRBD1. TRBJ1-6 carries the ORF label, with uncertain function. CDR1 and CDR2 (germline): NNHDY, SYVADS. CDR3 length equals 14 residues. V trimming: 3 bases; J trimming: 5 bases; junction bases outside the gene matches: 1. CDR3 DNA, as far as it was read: TGTGCCAGCAGTGGACAGGGGCATAATTCGCCC. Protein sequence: CASSGQGHNSP. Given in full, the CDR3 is CASSGQGHNSPLYF.

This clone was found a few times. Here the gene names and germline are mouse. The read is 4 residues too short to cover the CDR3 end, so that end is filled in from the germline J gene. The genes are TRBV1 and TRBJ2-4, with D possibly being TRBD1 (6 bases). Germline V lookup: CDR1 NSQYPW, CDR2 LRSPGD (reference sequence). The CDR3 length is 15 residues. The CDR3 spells CTCSADQQGRNTLYF. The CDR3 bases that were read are TGCACCTGCAGTGCAGATCAACAGGGAAGAAAC.

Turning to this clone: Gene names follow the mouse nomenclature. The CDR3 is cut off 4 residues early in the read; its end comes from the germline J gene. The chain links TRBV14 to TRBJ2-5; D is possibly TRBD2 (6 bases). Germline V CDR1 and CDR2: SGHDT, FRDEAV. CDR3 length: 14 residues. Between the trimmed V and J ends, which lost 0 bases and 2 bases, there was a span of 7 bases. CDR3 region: CASSFSGVQDTQYF. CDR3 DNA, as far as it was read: TGTGCCAGCAGTTTCTCTGGGGTCCAAGAC.

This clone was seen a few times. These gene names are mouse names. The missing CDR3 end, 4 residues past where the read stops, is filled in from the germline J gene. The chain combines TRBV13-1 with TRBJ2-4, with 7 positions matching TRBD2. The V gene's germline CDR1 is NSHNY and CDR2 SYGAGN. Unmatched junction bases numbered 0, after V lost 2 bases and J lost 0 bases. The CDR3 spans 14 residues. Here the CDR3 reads CASSEDWSQNTLYF. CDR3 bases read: TGTGCCAGCAGTGAGGACTGGAGTCAAAAC.

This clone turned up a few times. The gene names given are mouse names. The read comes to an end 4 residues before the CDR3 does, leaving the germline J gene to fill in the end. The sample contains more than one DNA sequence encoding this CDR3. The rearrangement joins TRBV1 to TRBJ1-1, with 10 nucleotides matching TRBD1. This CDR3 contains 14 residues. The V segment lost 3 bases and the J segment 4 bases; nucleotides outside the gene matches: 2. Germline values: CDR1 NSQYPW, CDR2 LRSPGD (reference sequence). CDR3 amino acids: CTCSAGTGATEVFF. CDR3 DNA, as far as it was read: TGCACCTGCAGTGCGGGGACAGGGGCCACA.

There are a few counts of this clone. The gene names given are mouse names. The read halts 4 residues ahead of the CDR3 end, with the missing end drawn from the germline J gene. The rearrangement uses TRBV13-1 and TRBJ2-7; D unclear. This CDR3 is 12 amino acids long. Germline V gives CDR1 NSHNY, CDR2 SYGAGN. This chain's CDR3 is CASSDPKDEQYF. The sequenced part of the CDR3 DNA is TGTGCCAGCAGTGATCCGAAGGAT.

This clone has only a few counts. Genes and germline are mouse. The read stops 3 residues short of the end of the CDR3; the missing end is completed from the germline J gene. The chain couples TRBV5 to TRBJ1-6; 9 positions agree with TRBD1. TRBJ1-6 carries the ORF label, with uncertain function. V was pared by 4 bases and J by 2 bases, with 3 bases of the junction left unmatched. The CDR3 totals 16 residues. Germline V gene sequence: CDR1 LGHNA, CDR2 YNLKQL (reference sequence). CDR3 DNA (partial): TGTGCCAGCAGCCCCGGACAGGGGACCTATAATTCGCCC. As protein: CASSPGQGTYNSP. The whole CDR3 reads CASSPGQGTYNSPLYF.

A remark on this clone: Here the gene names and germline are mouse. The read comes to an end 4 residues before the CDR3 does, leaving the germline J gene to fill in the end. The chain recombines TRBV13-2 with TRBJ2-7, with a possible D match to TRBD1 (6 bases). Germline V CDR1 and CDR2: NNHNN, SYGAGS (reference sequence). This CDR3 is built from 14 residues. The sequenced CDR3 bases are TGTGCCAGCGGTGATGCGGCAGGGGAAGAT. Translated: CASGDAAGED. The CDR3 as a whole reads CASGDAAGEDEQYF.

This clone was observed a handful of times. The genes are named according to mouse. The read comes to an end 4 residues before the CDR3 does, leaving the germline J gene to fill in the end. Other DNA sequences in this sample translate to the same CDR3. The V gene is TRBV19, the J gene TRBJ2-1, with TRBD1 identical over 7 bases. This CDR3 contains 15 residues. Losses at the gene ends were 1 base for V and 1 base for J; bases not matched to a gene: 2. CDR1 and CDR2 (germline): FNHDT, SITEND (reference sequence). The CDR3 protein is CASSIPGQNYAEQFF. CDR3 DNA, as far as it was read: TGTGCCAGCAGTATACCGGGACAGAACTATGCT.

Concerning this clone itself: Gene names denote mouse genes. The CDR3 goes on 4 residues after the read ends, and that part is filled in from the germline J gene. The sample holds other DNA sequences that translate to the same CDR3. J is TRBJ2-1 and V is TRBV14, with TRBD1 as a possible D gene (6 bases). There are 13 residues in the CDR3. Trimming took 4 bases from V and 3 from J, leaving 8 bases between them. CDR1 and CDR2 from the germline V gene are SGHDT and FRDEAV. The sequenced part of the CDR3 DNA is TGTGCCAGCAGTCCGACAGGCTATGCT. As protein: CASSPTGYA. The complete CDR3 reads CASSPTGYAEQFF.

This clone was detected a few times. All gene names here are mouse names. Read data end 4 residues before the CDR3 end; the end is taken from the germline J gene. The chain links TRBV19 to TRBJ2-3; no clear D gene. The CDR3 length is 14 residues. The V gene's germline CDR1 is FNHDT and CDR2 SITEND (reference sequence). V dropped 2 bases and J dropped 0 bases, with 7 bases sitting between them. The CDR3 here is CASSIHNSAETLYF. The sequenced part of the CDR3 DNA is TGTGCCAGCAGTATTCACAATAGTGCAGAA.

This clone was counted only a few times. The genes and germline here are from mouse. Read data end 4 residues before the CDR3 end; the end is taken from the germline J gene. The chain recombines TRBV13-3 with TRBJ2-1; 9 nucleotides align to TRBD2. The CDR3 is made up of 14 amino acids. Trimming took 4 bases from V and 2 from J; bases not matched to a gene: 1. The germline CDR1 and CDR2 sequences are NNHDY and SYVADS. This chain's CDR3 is CASSTGGYYAEQFF. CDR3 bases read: TGTGCCAGCAGTACTGGGGGGTACTATGCT.

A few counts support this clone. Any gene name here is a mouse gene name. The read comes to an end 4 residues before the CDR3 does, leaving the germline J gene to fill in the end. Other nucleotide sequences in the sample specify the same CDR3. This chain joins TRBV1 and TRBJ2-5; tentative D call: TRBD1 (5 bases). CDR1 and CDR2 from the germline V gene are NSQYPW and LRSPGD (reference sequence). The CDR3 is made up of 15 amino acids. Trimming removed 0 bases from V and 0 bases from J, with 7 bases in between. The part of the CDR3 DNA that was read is TGCACCTGCAGTGCAGATCAGGGAAACCAAGAC. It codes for CTCSADQGNQD. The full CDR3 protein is CTCSADQGNQDTQYF. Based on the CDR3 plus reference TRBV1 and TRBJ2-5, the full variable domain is VTLLEQNPRWRLVPRGQAVNLRCILKNSQYPWMSWYQQDLQKQLQWLFTLRSPGDKEVKSLPGADYLATRVTDTELRLQVANMSQGRTLYCTCSADQGNQDTQYFGPGTRLLVL.

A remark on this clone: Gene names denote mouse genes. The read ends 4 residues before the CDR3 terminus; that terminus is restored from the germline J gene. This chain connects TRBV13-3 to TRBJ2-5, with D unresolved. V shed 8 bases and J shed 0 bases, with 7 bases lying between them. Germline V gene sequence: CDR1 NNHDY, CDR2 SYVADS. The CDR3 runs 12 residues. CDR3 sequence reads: CARETNQDTQYF. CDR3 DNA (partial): TGTGCCAGAGAGACAAACCAAGAC. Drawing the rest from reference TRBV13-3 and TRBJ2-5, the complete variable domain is EAAVTQSPRSKVAVTGGKVTLSCHQTNNHDYMYWYRQDTGHGLRLIHYSYVADSTEKGDIPDGYKASRPSQENFSLILELASLSQTAVYFCARETNQDTQYFGPGTRLLVL.

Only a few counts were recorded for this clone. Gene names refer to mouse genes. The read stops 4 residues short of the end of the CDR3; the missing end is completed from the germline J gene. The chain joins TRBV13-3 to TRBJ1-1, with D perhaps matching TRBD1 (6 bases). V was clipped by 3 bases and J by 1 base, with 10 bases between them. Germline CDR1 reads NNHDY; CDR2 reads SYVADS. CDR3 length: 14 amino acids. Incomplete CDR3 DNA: TGTGCCAGCAGTGTTGGGACAAAAAACACA. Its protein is CASSVGTKNT. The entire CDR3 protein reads CASSVGTKNTEVFF.